The 12 T cell receptor beta chains given below trace back to one sample, sequenced in a study of spatial heterogeneity in lung cancer. As to time point: sample taken at primary tumor resection. Researchers sequenced whole RNA taken from tumor, nontumor lung or frozen PBMC without sorting. Each CDR3 protein is one row after TCRdb ran MiXCR on the 5' RACE reads. The table records 10,000 to 15,000 distinct CDR3 sequences, approximately 15% of them present only once. The sample consisted of PBMCs, taken at surgery. The receptors come from a male donor with early-stage non-small cell lung cancer.

This clonotype came up many times. The chain is built from TRBV11-2 and TRBJ2-3; 14 nucleotides match TRBD2. CDR3 size: 15 residues. From germline, CDR1 is SGHAT and CDR2 FQNNGV. The junction had 0 bases not matched to a gene; V was cut back by 3 bases and J by 4 bases. The CDR3 region has the DNA TGTGCCAGCAGCTTGGGACTAGCGGGAGCAGATACGCAGTATTTT. It yields the protein CASSLGLAGADTQYF.

In DNA form, the CDR3 reads TGTGCCAGCAGCCCCGCCAGGACTGAAGCTTTCTTT. Protein: CASSPARTEAFF. The V and J genes are TRBV28 and TRBJ1-1; unclear D gene. The CDR3 contains 12 residues. Germline V gene data show CDR1 as MDHEN and CDR2 as SYDVKM. V lost 6 bases and J 5 bases, leaving 10 bases between the germline ends. Drawing the rest from reference TRBV28 and TRBJ1-1, the complete variable domain is DVKVTQSSRYLVKRTGEKVFLECVQDMDHENMFWYRQDPGLGLRLIYFSYDVKMKEKGDIPEGYSVSREKKERFSLILESASTNQTSMYLCASSPARTEAFFGQGTRLTVV.

This clonotype was seen many times. Here the CDR3 reads CASSLLRRGVGTDTQYF. Written as DNA, the CDR3 is TGCGCCAGCAGCTTGCTGCGCCGAGGGGTCGGCACAGATACGCAGTATTTT. The V and J genes are TRBV5-1 and TRBJ2-3, with D possibly being TRBD1 or TRBD2 (5 bases each). The length of the CDR3 is 17 residues. Trimming removed 1 base from V and 1 base from J, with 16 bases in between. Germline CDR1 SGHRS, CDR2 YFSETQ.

This clonotype came up many times. The CDR3 sequence is CASSRGLAGTGELFF. As DNA, the CDR3 is TGTGCCAGCAGCCGGGGACTAGCAGGCACCGGGGAGCTGTTTTTT. The rearrangement joins TRBV27 to TRBJ2-2; 9 bases match TRBD2. The CDR3 has 15 amino acids. V was clipped by 6 bases and J by 4 bases; unmatched bases: 6. Germline V CDR1 and CDR2: MNHEY, SMNVEV (reference sequence).

In this sample, this clonotype turned up many times. In DNA form, the CDR3 reads TGTGCCAGCAGCCCTCTTCCCGGGCAGCCCCAGCATTTT. Its translation is CASSPLPGQPQHF. V and J are TRBV27 and TRBJ1-5, with D unresolved. Between the trimmed V and J ends, which lost 6 bases and 7 bases, there was a span of 13 bases. The CDR3 is made up of 13 amino acids. Germline assignment: CDR1 MNHEY and CDR2 SMNVEV (reference sequence).

This clonotype is judged medium-sized. V gene TRBV10-3 combines with J gene TRBJ2-2; D may be TRBD1 (5 bases). In germline, CDR1 is ENHRY, CDR2 SYGVKD. The CDR3 spans 16 residues. With 6 bases removed from V and 0 bases from J, the gap between germline ends came to 14 bases. In DNA, the CDR3 is TGTGCCATCAGAAAGACAGAGAAGTCGAACACCGGGGAGCTGTTTTTT. Protein: CAIRKTEKSNTGELFF.

This clonotype occurred a few times. V and J are TRBV6-1 and TRBJ2-1; TRBD1 is a possible D gene (6 bases). The CDR3 is 13 amino acids. Per germline, CDR1 MNHNS and CDR2 SASEGT. Trimming took 6 bases from V and 7 from J, leaving 13 bases between them. The CDR3 reads CASRLTGFNEQFF. The CDR3 nucleotides read TGTGCCAGCAGGTTAACAGGGTTTAATGAGCAGTTCTTC.

This clonotype has ten or more counts. The chain employs TRBV19 and TRBJ2-1; 12 bases map to TRBD2. Germline values: CDR1 LNHDA, CDR2 SQIVND (reference sequence). Trimming cost V 4 bases and J 6 bases; bases outside gene matches: 10. This CDR3 region has 17 residues. CDR3 nucleotide sequence: TGTGCCAGTAGTAAGCCACGAGGACTAGCGGGACGCAATGAGCAGTTCTTC. Translated: CASSKPRGLAGRNEQFF.

V usage is TRBV3-1 and J usage is TRBJ1-6, with a tentative D call TRBD1 (6 bases). V gave up 3 bases and J gave up 3 bases, with 12 bases separating them. Germline lookup yields CDR1 LGHDT and CDR2 YNNKEL (reference sequence). This CDR3 comprises 16 residues. Written as DNA, the CDR3 is TGTGCCAGCAGCCAGCGGGGGGCCAACTATAATTCACCCCTCCACTTT. Protein: CASSQRGANYNSPLHF.

The chain couples TRBV5-1 to TRBJ2-3; D gene unclear. Germline V gene data show CDR1 as SGHRS and CDR2 as YFSETQ. CDR3 length: 12 amino acids. The ends were cut back, 3 bases at V and 10 bases at J, with 12 bases in the middle. This chain's CDR3 is CASSSTDNPQYF. The DNA for the CDR3 is TGCGCCAGCAGCTCCACAGATAACCCGCAGTATTTT.

Only a few counts were recorded for this clonotype. V usage is TRBV20-1 and J usage is TRBJ1-1; D is possibly TRBD1 (5 bases). In germline, CDR1 is DFQATT, CDR2 SNEGSKA (reference sequence). This CDR3 has 12 residues. The V gene lost 8 bases and the J gene lost 1 base, with 11 bases spanning the gap. The CDR3, as DNA: TGCAGTACCAGGGTCAGGAACACTGAAGCTTTCTTT. Its protein is CSTRVRNTEAFF.

This chain links TRBV7-2 with TRBJ2-3, with D maybe TRBD1 (6 bases). CDR3 length: 17 residues. Germline V gene lookup returns CDR1 SGHTA and CDR2 FQGNSA. Trimming removed 1 base at V and 2 bases at J, with 16 bases between. The CDR3 DNA reads as TGTGCCAGCAGCTTAGAGGGGGTATCAACCCTCACAGATACGCAGTATTTT. This translates into CASSLEGVSTLTDTQYF. The whole variable domain, filled in from reference TRBV7-2 and TRBJ2-3, reads GAGVSQSPSNKVTEKGKDVELRCDPISGHTALYWYRQSLGQGLEFLIYFQGNSAPDKSGLPSDRFSAERTGGSVSTLTIQRTQQEDSAVYLCASSLEGVSTLTDTQYFGPGTRLTVL.